The rows below give T cell receptor beta chains drawn from one sample of a study of blood T cell repertoires in COVID-19. The data were produced by immunoSEQ multiplex PCR, yet TCRdb's version contains in-frame clones alone and is incomplete. The table has hundreds of thousands of clones, 86% seen once. Input material: peripheral blood. Source of these receptors: a woman aged 30 to 39 with active or convalescent COVID-19. CDR3s include the opening cysteine and the closing phenylalanine or tryptophan. Fields, in order: clone size, J gene, V gene, D gene, CDR3 protein, CDR3 DNA. D genes are given only for firm matches. Rows may omit the clone size; those that give it use once, few, many or a size class.

>NA|TRBJ2-3|TRBV6-4|TRBD2
CASSALGLAGDTQYF
TGTGCCAGCAGTGCCCTCGGACTAGCCGGGGATACGCAGTATTTT
>NA|TRBJ1-4|TRBV10-3|TRBD1
CATRQGGEKLFF
TGTGCCACCCGACAGGGTGGTGAAAAACTGTTTTTT
>NA|TRBJ2-7|TRBV18|TRBD2
CASSPRTSGSGYEQYF
TGTGCCAGCTCACCCCGGACTAGCGGGAGTGGTTACGAGCAGTACTTC
>once|TRBJ2-3|TRBV9|NA
CASSDHKRTSTDTQYF
TGTGCCAGCAGCGACCATAAAAGGACTAGCACAGATACGCAGTATTTT
>NA|TRBJ2-1|TRBV7-9|TRBD2
CASSLGSSGTYNEQFF
TGTGCCAGCAGCTTAGGTTCTAGCGGGACCTACAATGAGCAGTTCTTC
>once|TRBJ2-2|TRBV5-1|NA
CASSLDSLTGELFF
TGCGCCAGCAGCTTGGACTCGTTAACCGGGGAGCTGTTTTTT
>NA|TRBJ1-4|TRBV6-1|TRBD1
CASSGQGTGGASNEKLFF
TGTGCCAGCAGTGGACAAGGGACAGGGGGCGCCTCTAATGAAAAACTGTTTTTT
>NA|TRBJ2-6|TRBV11-2|NA
CASSSEIGLTLSGANVLTF
TGTGCCAGCAGCTCGGAGATCGGATTGACCCTCTCTGGGGCCAACGTCCTGACTTTC
>NA|TRBJ1-2|TRBV7-9|TRBD1
CASSLYVGTDYGYTF
TGTGCCAGCAGCTTGTACGTAGGGACAGACTATGGCTACACCTTC
>NA|TRBJ1-1|TRBV5-1|TRBD1
CASSLDTGTGGMNTEAFF
TGCGCCAGCAGCTTGGATACCGGGACAGGGGGGATGAACACTGAAGCTTTCTTT
>NA|TRBJ2-1|TRBV5-4|TRBD2
CASSPVGTSYNEQFF
TGTGCCAGCAGCCCCGTAGGGACTAGCTACAATGAGCAGTTCTTC
>NA|TRBJ1-1|TRBV14|TRBD1
CASSQGTGARGTEAFF
TGTGCCAGCAGCCAAGGGACAGGGGCGAGAGGCACTGAAGCTTTCTTT
>NA|TRBJ2-1|TRBV7-2|TRBD2
CASSLVLRGANEQFF
TGTGCCAGCAGCTTAGTTTTGCGGGGGGCCAATGAGCAGTTCTTC
>NA|TRBJ1-3|TRBV5-1|NA
CASSYTFATPSSGNTIYF
TGCGCCAGCAGCTACACTTTTGCGACGCCTAGCTCTGGAAACACCATATATTTT
>NA|TRBJ1-5|TRBV19|NA
CASSLRNQPQHF
TGTGCCAGTAGTCTCAGGAATCAGCCCCAGCATTTT
>NA|TRBJ1-1|TRBV27|NA
CASSRDSPGTEAFF
TGTGCCAGCAGTCGCGACAGTCCTGGGACTGAAGCTTTCTTT
>NA|TRBJ2-1|TRBV5-1|TRBD1
CASSLTRDRGGNEQFF
TGCGCCAGCAGCTTGACTCGGGACAGGGGAGGCAATGAGCAGTTCTTC
>few|TRBJ2-7|TRBV5-1|NA
CASSFGGVADEQYF
TGCGCCAGCAGCTTTGGAGGCGTAGCGGACGAGCAGTACTTC
>NA|TRBJ1-1|TRBV3-1/TRBV3-2|NA
CASSLKTGMNTEAFF
TGTGCCAGCAGCCTTAAGACAGGTATGAACACTGAAGCTTTCTTT
>NA|TRBJ2-5|TRBV2|NA
CASTGLETQYF
TGTGCCAGCACGGGACTAGAGACCCAGTACTTC
>NA|TRBJ2-1|TRBV10-1|TRBD2
CASSSREGGQFF
TGCGCCAGCAGTAGTCGGGAGGGCGGGCAGTTCTTC
>NA|TRBJ2-7|TRBV6-5|NA
CASSTSAGSSYEQYF
TGTGCCAGCAGCACCTCCGCGGGAAGCTCCTACGAGCAGTACTTC
>NA|TRBJ2-3|TRBV2|NA
CASGIGGAATQYF
TGTGCCAGCGGAATTGGAGGTGCGGCTACGCAGTATTTT
>NA|TRBJ2-5|TRBV9|TRBD2
CASSGIAGGPLETQYF
TGTGCCAGCAGCGGCATAGCGGGGGGGCCGCTTGAGACCCAGTACTTC
>NA|TRBJ2-4|TRBV5-6|NA
CASSYLAKLAKNIQYF
TGTGCCAGCAGCTACTTAGCTAAATTAGCCAAAAACATTCAGTACTTC
>NA|TRBJ2-7|TRBV30|NA
CAWSVRQGQQYF
TGTGCCTGGAGTGTACGGCAGGGCCAGCAGTACTTC
>few|TRBJ2-2|TRBV13|TRBD2
CASSLVGGANTGELFF
TGTGCCAGCAGCTTAGTCGGGGGGGCGAACACCGGGGAGCTGTTTTTT
>NA|TRBJ2-3|TRBV9|TRBD2
CASSRWTSGSSTDTQYF
TGTGCCAGCAGCAGATGGACTAGCGGGAGTAGCACAGATACGCAGTATTTT
>NA|TRBJ1-1|TRBV6-6|NA
CASRIPDTEAFF
TGTGCCAGCAGAATACCGGACACTGAAGCTTTCTTT
>NA|TRBJ1-1|TRBV27|NA
CASSLTAAINTEAFF
TGTGCCAGCAGTTTAACGGCAGCGATAAACACTGAAGCTTTCTTT
>NA|TRBJ1-2|TRBV7-9|NA
CASSFDMRGSGYTF
TGTGCCAGCAGCTTTGACATGCGTGGGTCCGGCTACACCTTC
>NA|TRBJ2-3|TRBV29-1|NA
CSVVPQGRTDTQYF
TGCAGCGTCGTGCCCCAGGGGCGGACAGATACGCAGTATTTT
>NA|TRBJ2-7|TRBV18|TRBD2
CASALAGGPEERQYF
TGTGCCAGCGCCCTAGCGGGAGGGCCCGAGGAGAGGCAGTACTTC
>NA|TRBJ1-4|TRBV10-3|NA
CATRDQKEKLFF
TGTGCCACCCGCGATCAAAAGGAAAAACTGTTTTTT
>NA|TRBJ1-4|TRBV2|TRBD1
CASRTYRGRNEKLFF
TGTGCCAGCCGTACGTACAGGGGGAGGAATGAAAAACTGTTTTTT
>NA|TRBJ2-3|TRBV5-6|TRBD2
CASSFLAGFSTDTQYF
TGTGCCAGCAGCTTCTTAGCGGGGTTTAGCACAGATACGCAGTATTTT
>NA|TRBJ2-1|TRBV5-1|NA
CASSRGDNEQFF
TGCGCCAGCAGCCGCGGAGACAATGAGCAGTTCTTC
>NA|TRBJ2-7|TRBV11-2|NA
CASSLSLGAGGFASYEQYF
TGTGCCAGCAGCTTAAGTCTCGGAGCGGGTGGTTTTGCATCCTACGAGCAGTACTTC
>NA|TRBJ1-1|TRBV5-1|TRBD1
CASSSWTGGITEAFF
TGCGCCAGCAGCAGCTGGACAGGGGGTATCACTGAAGCTTTCTTT
>NA|TRBJ1-2|TRBV2|TRBD1
CASSVGGWGYGYTF
TGTGCCAGCAGTGTAGGGGGCTGGGGCTATGGCTACACCTTC
>NA|TRBJ1-1|TRBV19|NA
CASSGTPNTEAFF
TGTGCCAGTAGTGGGACACCGAACACTGAAGCTTTCTTT
>NA|TRBJ2-5|TRBV2|TRBD2
CASSVLRGEQETQYF
TGTGCCAGCAGTGTACTGCGGGGGGAACAAGAGACCCAGTACTTC
>once|TRBJ1-1|TRBV7-6|NA
CASSQPLGAPQAFF
TGTGCCAGCAGCCAACCCCTTGGGGCACCGCAAGCTTTCTTT
>NA|TRBJ2-3|TRBV9|NA
CASSVGATVHTDTQYF
TGTGCCAGCAGCGTAGGGGCGACAGTCCACACAGATACGCAGTATTTT
>NA|TRBJ1-2|TRBV25-1|TRBD1
CASSRGQGDNYGYTF
TGTGCCAGCAGCCGAGGACAGGGGGACAACTATGGCTACACCTTC
>NA|TRBJ1-6|TRBV27|TRBD1
CASSQNDRVGNSPLHF
TGTGCCAGCAGTCAGAATGACAGGGTCGGTAATTCACCCCTCCACTTT
>NA|TRBJ2-3|TRBV27|NA
CASSRGGSVSDTQYF
TGTGCCAGCAGTCGCGGGGGCTCGGTCTCAGATACGCAGTATTTT
>NA|TRBJ2-7|TRBV19|NA
CASTTTENPYEQYF
TGTGCCAGTACCACGACAGAAAACCCCTACGAGCAGTACTTC
>NA|TRBJ1-1|TRBV3-1/TRBV3-2|TRBD1
CASTTDRPHTEAFF
TGTGCCAGCACTACGGACAGGCCTCACACTGAAGCTTTCTTT